These T cell receptor beta chains were read from a single sample in a study of molecular identifiers for immune sequencing clone quantification. In TCRdb, the PCR reads were re-called with MiXCR into one record per CDR3 protein. Of about 320,000 distinct CDR3 sequences in the sample, roughly 23% were seen once. Sample: naive CD8+ T cells from blood, with Jurkat cell RNA spiked in. These receptor sequences come from a human donor in good health. Some libraries in this study had Jurkat cell RNA spiked in. The CDR3 runs from the conserved cysteine through the conserved F or W. D genes are given only for firm matches. Clone size is stated in some rows and not others, as once, few, many or a class when expanded.

D gene: TRBD1; clone size: many; V gene: TRBV7-2; J gene: TRBJ2-7; CDR3 DNA: TGTGCCAGCAGCCCGACAGGGGTGATCGCCTACGAGCAGTACTTC; CDR3 protein: CASSPTGVIAYEQYF
D gene: -; clone size: -; V gene: TRBV6-2/TRBV6-3; J gene: TRBJ1-5; CDR3 DNA: TGTGCCAGCAGTTACTCGGCTAGTCCCCCTTGGGATACGCAGCATTTT; CDR3 protein: CASSYSASPPWDTQHF
D gene: -; clone size: few; V gene: TRBV20-1; J gene: TRBJ2-3; CDR3 DNA: TGCAGTGCTAGAAACAGGGATTTCTCAAGCCCAGATACGCAGTATTTT; CDR3 protein: CSARNRDFSSPDTQYF
D gene: -; clone size: -; V gene: TRBV14; J gene: TRBJ2-1; CDR3 DNA: TGTGCCAGCAGCCCCTACCCCACGAATGAGCAGTTCTTC; CDR3 protein: CASSPYPTNEQFF
D gene: TRBD2; clone size: -; V gene: TRBV30; J gene: TRBJ2-7; CDR3 DNA: TGTGCCTGGGGGACTAGCGGGAGTACGGTCGAGCAGTACTTC; CDR3 protein: CAWGTSGSTVEQYF
D gene: -; clone size: few; V gene: TRBV11-2; J gene: TRBJ2-7; CDR3 DNA: TGTGCCAGCAGCTTAGAAGTGACGGGATACGAGCAGTACTTC; CDR3 protein: CASSLEVTGYEQYF
D gene: -; clone size: few; V gene: TRBV13; J gene: TRBJ1-4; CDR3 DNA: TGTGCCAGCAGCTTCGGGCAGATCGAAAAACTGTTTTTT; CDR3 protein: CASSFGQIEKLFF
D gene: -; clone size: -; V gene: TRBV29-1; J gene: TRBJ2-7; CDR3 DNA: TGCAGCGTACTTAAGTCCTACGAGCAGTACTTC; CDR3 protein: CSVLKSYEQYF
D gene: TRBD1; clone size: -; V gene: TRBV29-1; J gene: TRBJ2-5; CDR3 DNA: TGCAGCGTTGCACAGGGGGCTTGGGAGACCCAGTACTTC; CDR3 protein: CSVAQGAWETQYF
D gene: TRBD1; clone size: many; V gene: TRBV9; J gene: TRBJ2-1; CDR3 DNA: TGTGCCAGCAGCGTAGGAGGGGGCCATGAGCAGTTCTTC; CDR3 protein: CASSVGGGHEQFF
D gene: -; clone size: -; V gene: TRBV4-3; J gene: TRBJ1-4; CDR3 DNA: TGCGCCAGCAGCCGAAACCTACCGATCGACGTAAATGAAAAACTGTTCTTT; CDR3 protein: CASSRNLPIDVNEKLFF
D gene: -; clone size: few; V gene: TRBV6-2/TRBV6-3; J gene: TRBJ1-1; CDR3 DNA: TGTGCCAGCAGTTACTCGGGAAGGGGCACTGAAGCTTTCTTT; CDR3 protein: CASSYSGRGTEAFF
D gene: -; clone size: few; V gene: TRBV30; J gene: TRBJ2-7; CDR3 DNA: TGTGCCTGGAGCATGGGGTTCTACGAGCAGTACTTC; CDR3 protein: CAWSMGFYEQYF
D gene: -; clone size: -; V gene: TRBV9; J gene: TRBJ2-6; CDR3 DNA: TGTGTCAGCAGCGTAAGTTGGACAGAAACACACTCTGGGGCCAACGTCCTGACTTTC; CDR3 protein: CVSSVSWTETHSGANVLTF
D gene: -; clone size: -; V gene: TRBV28; J gene: TRBJ2-5; CDR3 DNA: TGTGCCAGCAGTCCCTTCGCGGTGGGGGCGAGTACAGAGACCCAGTACTTC; CDR3 protein: CASSPFAVGASTETQYF
D gene: -; clone size: few; V gene: TRBV4-3; J gene: TRBJ1-1; CDR3 DNA: TGCGCCAGCAGCCCCCAACAGGGTTTGAACACTGAAGCTTTCTTT; CDR3 protein: CASSPQQGLNTEAFF
D gene: -; clone size: -; V gene: TRBV20-1; J gene: TRBJ1-1; CDR3 DNA: TGCAGTGCTAAAAAGAGAACGAACACTGAAGCTTTCTTT; CDR3 protein: CSAKKRTNTEAFF
D gene: -; clone size: -; V gene: TRBV6-5; J gene: TRBJ2-1; CDR3 DNA: TGTGCCAGCAGTACCACCAATGAGCAGTTCTTC; CDR3 protein: CASSTTNEQFF
D gene: TRBD1; clone size: -; V gene: TRBV3-1; J gene: TRBJ2-3; CDR3 DNA: TGTGCCAGCAGTCCTGCCGGGACAGAAGTCTCAGATACGCAGTATTTT; CDR3 protein: CASSPAGTEVSDTQYF
D gene: -; clone size: -; V gene: TRBV4-3; J gene: TRBJ2-6; CDR3 DNA: TGCGCCAGCAGCCAAGATGCTAGCATGTCTGGGGCCAACGTCCTGACTTTC; CDR3 protein: CASSQDASMSGANVLTF
D gene: -; clone size: -; V gene: TRBV12-3/TRBV12-4; J gene: TRBJ2-7; CDR3 DNA: TGTGCCAGCAGCCCCGCTGGACACCTCCAAAAGGGCGAGCAGTACTTC; CDR3 protein: CASSPAGHLQKGEQYF
D gene: TRBD1; clone size: many; V gene: TRBV9; J gene: TRBJ1-6; CDR3 DNA: TGTGCCAGCAGCGTAGGGACAGGGGGCGCAGGACTTTCACCCCTCCACTTT; CDR3 protein: CASSVGTGGAGLSPLHF
D gene: TRBD1; clone size: few; V gene: TRBV6-2/TRBV6-3; J gene: TRBJ1-1; CDR3 DNA: TGTGCCAGCACCCCAGGTCCGGGACAGGGGGCGAAAACTGAAGCTTTCTTT; CDR3 protein: CASTPGPGQGAKTEAFF
D gene: TRBD2; clone size: many; V gene: TRBV7-2; J gene: TRBJ2-7; CDR3 DNA: TGTGCCAGCAGCTTAGTGGCGGGGGACTACGAGCAGTACTTC; CDR3 protein: CASSLVAGDYEQYF
D gene: -; clone size: few; V gene: TRBV6-5; J gene: TRBJ2-3; CDR3 DNA: TGTGCCAGCAGTTACTCGATCGCCCTAGACGGAGATACGCAGTATTTT; CDR3 protein: CASSYSIALDGDTQYF
D gene: -; clone size: few; V gene: TRBV27; J gene: TRBJ1-1; CDR3 DNA: TGTGCCAGCAGTTTTGGAATGAACACTGAAGCTTTCTTT; CDR3 protein: CASSFGMNTEAFF
D gene: -; clone size: -; V gene: TRBV4-3; J gene: TRBJ2-7; CDR3 DNA: TGCGCCAGCAGCCAAGATCACGGGGGCAGCTACGAGCAGTACTTC; CDR3 protein: CASSQDHGGSYEQYF
D gene: TRBD2; clone size: few; V gene: TRBV4-3; J gene: TRBJ2-1; CDR3 DNA: TGCGCCAGCAGCCAAGATGCGGGCGGGGCGGGAGATGAGCAGTTCTTC; CDR3 protein: CASSQDAGGAGDEQFF
D gene: -; clone size: few; V gene: TRBV6-1; J gene: TRBJ2-1; CDR3 DNA: TGTGCCAGCACTGAAGGAAGAGGTGTCGAATCTCTGTTCTTC; CDR3 protein: CASTEGRGVESLFF
D gene: TRBD1; clone size: many; V gene: TRBV7-9; J gene: TRBJ1-2; CDR3 DNA: TGTGCCAGCAGCCCAACTACAGGGGGCCGTGGCTATGGCTACACCTTC; CDR3 protein: CASSPTTGGRGYGYTF
D gene: -; clone size: few; V gene: TRBV20-1; J gene: TRBJ2-1; CDR3 DNA: TGCAGTGCTAGTGGGACCCGCGAGGGGTATGAGCAGTTCTTC; CDR3 protein: CSASGTREGYEQFF
D gene: TRBD1; clone size: many; V gene: TRBV7-6; J gene: TRBJ1-1; CDR3 DNA: TGTGCCAGCAGCAACGACAGGGTTAGGAACACTGAAGCTTTCTTT; CDR3 protein: CASSNDRVRNTEAFF
D gene: -; clone size: many; V gene: TRBV5-1; J gene: TRBJ2-3; CDR3 DNA: TGCGCCAGCAGCCCACAGGGAAGCGGGGCAGATACGCAGTATTTT; CDR3 protein: CASSPQGSGADTQYF
D gene: -; clone size: many; V gene: TRBV7-9; J gene: TRBJ2-7; CDR3 DNA: TGTGCCAGCAGCTTAATGGGGGGAGAAAAGTACTTC; CDR3 protein: CASSLMGGEKYF
D gene: -; clone size: many; V gene: TRBV9; J gene: TRBJ2-3; CDR3 DNA: TGTGCCAGCAGCGAGGGGGCAGATACGCAGTATTTT; CDR3 protein: CASSEGADTQYF
D gene: TRBD2; clone size: many; V gene: TRBV2; J gene: TRBJ2-3; CDR3 DNA: TGTGCCAGCATGAGGACTAGCGGGAGGCTGGATCCAGATACGCAGTATTTT; CDR3 protein: CASMRTSGRLDPDTQYF
D gene: -; clone size: -; V gene: TRBV7-9; J gene: TRBJ2-1; CDR3 DNA: TGTGCCAGCAGGGGGGCGGGGGCAGGGCCAACCACGCGGAACAATGCGCAGTTCTTC; CDR3 protein: CASRGAGAGPTTRNNAQFF
D gene: -; clone size: -; V gene: TRBV27; J gene: TRBJ2-3; CDR3 DNA: TGTGCCAGCCACGGGGGGCTCCTCAGGACAGATACGCAGTATTTT; CDR3 protein: CASHGGLLRTDTQYF
D gene: TRBD1; clone size: many; V gene: TRBV28; J gene: TRBJ1-1; CDR3 DNA: TGTGCCAGCAGCCAAAGGACAGGCAAGCCCTCAGCTTTCTTT; CDR3 protein: CASSQRTGKPSAFF
D gene: -; clone size: many; V gene: TRBV6-5; J gene: TRBJ2-7; CDR3 DNA: TGTGCCAGCAGGCCTGAAGTGGGCCACTACGAGCAGTACTTC; CDR3 protein: CASRPEVGHYEQYF
D gene: TRBD2; clone size: -; V gene: TRBV12-3/TRBV12-4; J gene: TRBJ2-2; CDR3 DNA: TGTGCCAGCAGTTATAGCGGGAGCCCGACCGGGGAGCTGTTTTTT; CDR3 protein: CASSYSGSPTGELFF
D gene: -; clone size: -; V gene: TRBV4-3; J gene: TRBJ2-7; CDR3 DNA: TGCGCCAGCAGCCAGGGGGCGAGCGGCCCCTACGAGCAGTACTTC; CDR3 protein: CASSQGASGPYEQYF
D gene: TRBD2; clone size: many; V gene: TRBV28; J gene: TRBJ2-7; CDR3 DNA: TGTGCCAGCAGTTTAATCGGCCGGGGACTAGCCGACTCCTACGAGCAGTACTTC; CDR3 protein: CASSLIGRGLADSYEQYF
D gene: -; clone size: many; V gene: TRBV7-9; J gene: TRBJ2-7; CDR3 DNA: TGTGCCAGCGGGGGGAGCGTTGGCACCTACGAGCAGTACTTC; CDR3 protein: CASGGSVGTYEQYF